This paragraph covers one T cell receptor beta chain sequence. Its antigen is unidentified. The record originates from a study of cytomegalovirus exposure and HLA in healthy donors. The study's findings and limits: A missense DCLRE1C variant was associated with V- and J-gene trimming of TCR beta chains in a later analysis, and an independent cohort replicated the association. An analysis that came later showed most CMV-associated TCR beta chains appearing HLA-restricted. Fewer than 20,000 TCR beta sequences were associated with HLA alleles at 0.05 false discovery rate in a later analysis.

The PCR made use of 60 Vbeta and 13 Jbeta primers. Generated by immunoSEQ multiplex PCR, the TCRdb table keeps only in-frame clones and is missing some. The sample records under 200,000 clones, about 13% being singletons. The CDR3 runs to 16 residues. CDR1 is MNHEY and CDR2 is SMNVEV in the germline V gene (reference sequence). J lost 2 bases, V lost 7 bases, and 5 bases had no gene match. Sequences were obtained from PBMCs. The TCR comes from a man aged 50 to 60 in good health and CMV-seropositive. The rearrangement links TRBV27 to TRBJ2-2; 12 nucleotides match TRBD1. CDR3 sequence (DNA): TGTGCCAGCACGGGACAGGGGGCTCTCAACACCGGGGAGCTGTTTTTT. Encoded protein: CASTGQGALNTGELFF.